This T cell receptor beta chain is drawn from a study of blood T cell repertoires in COVID-19. Overall study: Whether acute or convalescent, the COVID-19 samples came from the United States, Italy and Spain.

Method: immunoSEQ multiplex PCR; TCRdb's copy keeps in-frame clones and lacks some. The sample records about 87,000 clones, around 86% being singletons. The CDR3 extends over 16 amino acids. Germline lookup yields CDR1 SNHLY and CDR2 FYNNEI. V trimming: 6 bases; J trimming: 1 base; junction bases outside the gene matches: 7. Source material: peripheral blood. This TCR derives from a man aged 40-49 years with acute or convalescent COVID-19. V gene TRBV2 combines with J gene TRBJ1-5; 9 nucleotides line up with TRBD1. Here the CDR3 DNA reads TGTGCCAGCAGCGTGGACAGGGGAATGAGCAATCAGCCCCAGCATTTT. Translating it yields CASSVDRGMSNQPQHF.